This TCR beta chain is drawn from a study of T cell responses to AZD1222 COVID-19 vaccine. Findings and caveats of the study: Just five to seven people given AZD1222 tested seropositive at baseline.

Assay: immunoSEQ multiplex PCR; the TCRdb copy retains only in-frame clones and omits some. The sample holds under 200,000 clones, under 95% seen once. The germline V gene encodes CDR1 LNHDA and CDR2 SQIVND (reference sequence). The V gene end was trimmed by 3 bases and the J gene end by 5 bases; junction bases not matched to a gene: 4. The length of the CDR3 is 14 residues. Of note for this clone: The antigen remains undetermined.

This sample comprised peripheral blood, obtained on day 0 of AZD1222 vaccination. The source of this sequence is an adult in good health. V and J are TRBV19 and TRBJ2-5; 9 nucleotides agree with TRBD1. The CDR3 sequence is CASSMTGGRETQYF. The CDR3, as DNA: TGTGCCAGTAGTATGACAGGGGGAAGGGAGACCCAGTACTTC. Looking up the rest from reference TRBV19 and TRBJ2-5 gives the full variable domain: DGGITQSPKYLFRKEGQNVTLSCEQNLNHDAMYWYRQDPGQGLRLIYYSQIVNDFQKGDIAEGYSVSREKKESFPLTVTSAQKNPTAFYLCASSMTGGRETQYFGPGTRLLVL.